This TCR beta chain comes out of a study of early stage breast cancer tumors. V gave up 2 bases and J gave up 6 bases, with 16 bases separating them. The germline V gene encodes CDR1 MDHEN and CDR2 SYDVKM. The CDR3 runs to 15 residues. Only in-frame clones appear in the TCRdb table, and some are missing; sequencing was by immunoSEQ multiplex PCR. Among about 9,900 clones, around 60% were seen once, and the ten largest hold approximately 10%. The clonotype was recovered from a person in their sixties or seventies with breast cancer. Sequencing was performed on breast tumor tissue. The rearrangement links TRBV28 to TRBJ1-2, with D possibly being TRBD1 (5 bases). This CDR3 reads CASSLGYTGVDGYTF. The CDR3 nucleotides are TGTGCCAGCAGTTTAGGGTACACAGGAGTAGATGGCTACACCTTC.